The rows below give T cell receptor beta chains drawn from one sample of a study of cytomegalovirus exposure and HLA in healthy donors. Repertoires were generated with immunoSEQ multiplex PCR, while TCRdb's copy carries only in-frame clones and drops some. The profile shows more than 95,000 clones, over 70% of them singletons. The sample consisted of PBMCs. The receptors originated from a man between 35 and 55 years old in good health and CMV-seronegative. CDR3s include the opening cysteine and the closing phenylalanine or tryptophan. The D gene is left open where the match is weak. Clone size is not always given. Where it is, it says once, few, many or a class for expanded clones.

>.|TRBV7-9|TRBD2|TRBJ2-7
TGTGCCAGCAGCTTCGGACTAGCGGGAGGCCACGAGCAGTACTTC
CASSFGLAGGHEQYF
>.|TRBV9|TRBD2|TRBJ2-5
TGTGCCAGCAGCGTAGGCCGCGGGGGGGCCTACGAGACCCAGTACTTC
CASSVGRGGAYETQYF
>.|TRBV5-8|TRBD2|TRBJ2-6
TGTGCCAGCAGCTTGGCCCGACTAGCGGGAGGGCCGGTTGGGGCCAACGTCCTGACTTTC
CASSLARLAGGPVGANVLTF
>.|TRBV27|.|TRBJ2-3
TGTGCCAGCAGTTCCGGACTGGTGCAGTATTTT
CASSSGLVQYF
>.|TRBV4-3|.|TRBJ2-3
TGCGCCAGCAGCCAAGCGCGACTACCCACAGATACGCAGTATTTT
CASSQARLPTDTQYF
>.|TRBV5-6|.|TRBJ2-5
TGTGCCAGCAGCTTGGAGGGAGTAGAGCAGTACTTC
CASSLEGVEQYF
>few|TRBV15|.|TRBJ2-7
TGTGCCACCAGTCTTGGAGGGGGGGTTTCCTACGAGCAGTACTTC
CATSLGGGVSYEQYF
>.|TRBV5-1|.|TRBJ1-5
TGCGCCAGCAGCTTGTCGGGGAGCAATCAGCCCCAGCATTTT
CASSLSGSNQPQHF
>.|TRBV9|TRBD1|TRBJ1-2
TGTGCCAGCAGCGTTCAGGGGGCCTCTCATGGCTACACCTTC
CASSVQGASHGYTF
>.|TRBV5-1|TRBD2|TRBJ2-7
TGCGCCAGCAGCGTGGATAGCGGGAGTACCTACGAGCAGTACTTC
CASSVDSGSTYEQYF
>.|TRBV27|.|TRBJ1-6
TGTGCCAGCAGTTACTCAGACAGACCGAATTCACCCCTCCACTTT
CASSYSDRPNSPLHF
>once|TRBV27|.|TRBJ1-5
TGTGCCAGCAGCGCTTTCGACGGAACAGGTCAGCCCCAGCATTTT
CASSAFDGTGQPQHF
>.|TRBV9|TRBD2|TRBJ2-7
TGTGCCAGCAGCGTAGGAGCGGGGGGGTCCTACGAGCAGTACTTC
CASSVGAGGSYEQYF
>.|TRBV7-2|TRBD2|TRBJ2-7
TGTGCCAGCAGCTCCACTAGCGTGGACTCCTACGAGCAGTACTTC
CASSSTSVDSYEQYF